This T cell receptor (beta chain) came from a study of blood T cell repertoires in COVID-19. Study-wide context: Sites in the United States, Italy and Spain provided acute and convalescent COVID-19 samples. Sample material is recorded as cDNA or gDNA derived from T cells, B-cell-depleted T cells, or PBMCs.

Under the authors' procedure: Reference gene primer amplification in the assay estimated nucleated cell counts. Assay used: immunoSEQ multiplex PCR; TCRdb lists only in-frame clones, some missing. Clonal size and the V and J genes are those of that table, whereas D and trimming came from the DNA. The sample contains 150,000 to 180,000 clones, 65% to 90% of which appear only once. Enrolment of Seattle patients took place during active infection, and they were followed longitudinally. V was pared by 5 bases and J by 3 bases, with 6 bases of the junction left unmatched. The CDR3 loop spans 16 amino acids. CDR1 and CDR2 from the germline V gene are SGHTA and FQGNSA.

The J gene is TRBJ2-1, the V gene TRBV7-2; 11 nucleotides line up with TRBD2. This TCR was recovered from a woman aged 55-75 years with COVID-19, enrolled during active disease. The source material was peripheral blood. The CDR3 nucleotides are TGTGCCAGCAGCGTCTCCGGGACTAGCGGCTACAATGAGCAGTTCTTC. Its translation is CASSVSGTSGYNEQFF. The entire variable domain, with the rest obtained from reference TRBV7-2 and TRBJ2-1, is as follows: GAGVSQSPSNKVTEKGKDVELRCDPISGHTALYWYRQSLGQGLEFLIYFQGNSAPDKSGLPSDRFSAERTGGSVSTLTIQRTQQEDSAVYLCASSVSGTSGYNEQFFGPGTRLTVL.